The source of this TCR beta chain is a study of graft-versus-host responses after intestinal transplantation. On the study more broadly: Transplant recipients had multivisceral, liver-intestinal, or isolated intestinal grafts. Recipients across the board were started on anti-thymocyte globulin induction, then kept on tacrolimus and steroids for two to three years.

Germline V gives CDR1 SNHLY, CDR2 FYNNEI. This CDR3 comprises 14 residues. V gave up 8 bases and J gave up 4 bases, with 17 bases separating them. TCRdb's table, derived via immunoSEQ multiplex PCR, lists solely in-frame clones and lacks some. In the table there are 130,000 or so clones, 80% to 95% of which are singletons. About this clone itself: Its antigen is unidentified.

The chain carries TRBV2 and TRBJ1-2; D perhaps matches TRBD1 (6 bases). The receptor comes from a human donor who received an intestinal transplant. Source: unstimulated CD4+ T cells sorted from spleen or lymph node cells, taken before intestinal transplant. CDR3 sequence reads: CASLLDSLPYGYTF. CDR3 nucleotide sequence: TGTGCCAGCCTATTGGACAGTCTGCCCTATGGCTACACCTTC.